The following is a T cell receptor beta chain sequence with its context. This sample was included in a study of technical replicates of blood from four donors. This table comes from immunoSEQ multiplex PCR, and its TCRdb copy is limited to in-frame clones, with some not included. The sample has 75,000 to 90,000 clones; 80% to 95% are singletons. The germline V and J ends were trimmed by 3 bases and 3 bases, with 10 bases remaining between them. The CDR3 contains 13 residues. From germline, CDR1 is SGDLS and CDR2 YYNGEE. The specimen sequenced was T cells isolated from PBMCs. The sequence was obtained from a human donor in good health. The gene calls are TRBV9 and TRBJ2-7, with D perhaps TRBD2 (5 bases). The CDR3 region is CASSDSGGYEQYF. In DNA, the CDR3 is TGTGCCAGCAGCGACTCCGGAGGCTACGAGCAGTACTTC.